This entry lists 4 T cell receptor beta chains sequenced from one sample in a study of blood T cells in healthy people across ages (dated by TCRdb to between 2014 and 2017). Library generation was performed with 5' RACE. The sequencer was an Illumina HiSeq 2500. The second PCR ran for roughly 7 to 12 cycles and used a J-beta primer mix along with a sample-barcoded 5' primer. The raw public reads went through TCRdb reprocessing: fastp at Q25, MiXCR clone calling, in-frame beta chains kept. CDR3 protein sequences are deduplicated, and each keeps its most common genes and DNA. The sample profile shows 850,000 to 1,100,000 distinct CDR3 sequences; approximately 38% of them were found once. Around 13% of the sample is held by the ten biggest clonotypes. Sequenced input: blood. Receptor source: a man aged 18 to 29 in good health.

This clonotype was counted between two and nine times. V and J are TRBV29-1 and TRBJ2-3; 7 bases map to TRBD1. The CDR3 spans 14 residues. Per the germline V gene, CDR1 is SQVTM and CDR2 is ANQGSEA. The CDR3 coding sequence is TGCCGCGCAAGGTCGGACAGGTCAACAGATACGCAGTATTTT. Protein product: CRARSDRSTDTQYF.

CDR3 region: CASSTGRGPQHF. As DNA, the CDR3 is TGTGCCAGCAGCACGGGGCGAGGGCCCCAGCATTTT. V gene TRBV13 combines with J gene TRBJ1-5; tentative D call: TRBD1 (5 bases). Trimming took 5 bases from V and 9 from J, leaving 11 bases between them. The CDR3 is 12 residues long. Germline lookup yields CDR1 PRHDT and CDR2 FYEKMQ (reference sequence).

This clonotype was seen only a few times. The chain has TRBV4-1 and TRBJ2-1, with D uncertain. V lost 1 base and J lost 6, with 10 bases in between. The CDR3 spans 14 residues. Germline V gene lookup returns CDR1 MGHRA and CDR2 YSYEKL. The chain's CDR3 is CASSQGSLPNEQFF. The CDR3 coding sequence is TGCGCCAGCAGCCAAGGGTCCCTCCCCAATGAGCAGTTCTTC.

As for this clonotype: One end of the junction does not line up with germline, which may come from a read error. The DNA for the CDR3 is TGTGCCATCAGTGGAGGGACAAGAAGGTCAAGAGCATCGGCCACAGAGACGCAGTATTTT. This translates into CAISGGTRRSRASATETQYF. This rearrangement joins TRBV10-3 to TRBJ2-3; weak D call: TRBD1 (6 bases). Germline V gene sequence: CDR1 ENHRY, CDR2 SYGVKD. CDR3 length: 20 amino acids.